The T cell receptor (beta chain) described here comes from a study of cytomegalovirus exposure and HLA in healthy donors. Study-level background: Among over 350 genotyped donors, roughly 81% fell in the Caucasian-associated ancestry cluster. Points from the study as a whole: A classifier reportedly called cytomegalovirus status with high sensitivity and specificity.

Germline V lookup: CDR1 MDHEN, CDR2 SYDVKM. Trimming cost V 7 bases and J 0 bases; bases outside gene matches: 5. The CDR3 loop spans 15 amino acids. PCR primers comprised 60 Vbeta and 13 Jbeta primers. Measured with immunoSEQ multiplex PCR; TCRdb has only the in-frame clones, and not every one. The table lists 130,000 or so clones, around nine tenths of them singletons. A note on this clone: Antigen specificity is unknown.

This chain joins TRBV28 and TRBJ1-5, with TRBD1 identical over 8 bases. The receptor was isolated from a woman aged 30 to 39 in good health and CMV-seronegative. The specimen sequenced was PBMCs. In DNA form, the CDR3 reads TGTGCCAGCATCGGGGACAGGCATAGCAATCAGCCCCAGCATTTT. This translates into CASIGDRHSNQPQHF.